What follows is one T cell receptor (beta chain) and its context. Antigen specificity is unknown. This entry is derived from a study of blood T cells in healthy people across ages. A J-beta primer mix and a sample-barcoded 5' primer were used in a second PCR of about 7 to 12 cycles. MiXCR was run by TCRdb on the 5' RACE reads, yielding one entry per CDR3 protein. The profile covers approximately 600,000 distinct CDR3 sequences, with roughly 58% appearing a single time and about two fifths taken by the ten largest. Germline V gives CDR1 SEHNR, CDR2 FQNEAQ (reference sequence). There are 16 residues in the CDR3. V was pared by 7 bases and J by 5 bases, with 21 bases between. Study findings and constraints: Long-lived donors had more naive CD4+ cells and higher diversity than aged donors. A roughly linear fall in TCR beta diversity per million T cells was seen with increasing age.

The chain uses TRBV7-9 and TRBJ2-1; the D gene could be TRBD1 or TRBD2 (5 bases each). The sequenced material came from blood. The receptor's source is a man aged 55 to 69 in good health. This CDR3 is CASTILRGARHNEQFF. Here the CDR3 DNA reads TGTGCCAGCACCATTTTAAGAGGGGCCCGGCACAATGAGCAGTTCTTC.